These T cell receptor beta chains were read from a single sample in a study of T cell responses to AZD1222 COVID-19 vaccine. Method: immunoSEQ multiplex PCR; TCRdb's copy keeps in-frame clones and lacks some. The table records more than 150,000 clones, 85% to 90% of them present only once. This specimen was peripheral blood, taken on day 0 of AZD1222 vaccination. The receptors here all came from an adult in good health. Both conserved end residues are part of each CDR3. The D gene is left open where the match is weak. A row's size may be missing; if present it is once, few, many or a size class.

j_call v_call clone_size d_call cdr3_nt cdr3_aa
TRBJ2-7 TRBV6-5 - - TGTGCCAGCAGTAGAACAGGGCTAGGGTACGAGCAGTACTTC CASSRTGLGYEQYF
TRBJ1-5 TRBV7-2 - TRBD1 TGTGCCAGCAGCCAGACTTCAGGGGGAGGTCAGCCCCAGCATTTT CASSQTSGGGQPQHF
TRBJ2-7 TRBV12-3/TRBV12-4 - - TGTGCCAGCAGGCCCCACCCCCTTTCGGAGCAGTACTTC CASRPHPLSEQYF
TRBJ2-7 TRBV7-9 - TRBD1 TGTGCCAGCAGCTTCTCTCGGGACAGCAACTACGAGCAGTACTTC CASSFSRDSNYEQYF
TRBJ1-5 TRBV28 once TRBD1 TGTGCCAGCAGTCCGGGGACAGGTTATCAGCCCCAGCATTTT CASSPGTGYQPQHF
TRBJ2-1 TRBV5-1 - - TGCGCCAGCAGCTTGGGGGGAGATGAGCAGTTCTTC CASSLGGDEQFF
TRBJ1-2 TRBV19 - - TGTGCCAGTAGTTTCTCGGCCCAAGGAGGAGGCTACACCTTC CASSFSAQGGGYTF
TRBJ2-5 TRBV5-6 - TRBD2 TGTGCCAGCAGCGGATGGACTAGCGGGGGTCAAGAGACCCAGTACTTC CASSGWTSGGQETQYF
TRBJ1-2 TRBV29-1 - - TGCAGCGTTGGTGAGCTGGGTGGCTACACCTTC CSVGELGGYTF
TRBJ2-4 TRBV2 - - TGTGCCAGCAAGGGAATCGAGCGGAAAAAAAACATTCAGTACTTC CASKGIERKKNIQYF
TRBJ1-5 TRBV6-5 - - TGTGCCAGCAGTTACGCGGACGGGGATAATCAGCCCCAGCATTTT CASSYADGDNQPQHF
TRBJ1-6 TRBV25-1 - - TGTGCCAGCAGTGACCGGACAGCTTCACCCCTCCACTTT CASSDRTASPLHF
TRBJ2-7 TRBV9 - TRBD2 TGTGCCAGCAGCGTAGAGGTTTCGGGGGAGGGGCAGTACTTC CASSVEVSGEGQYF
TRBJ2-1 TRBV10-3 - - TGTGCCATCAGCGCCCGTACTCGGAAAGTCGATGAGCAGTTCTTC CAISARTRKVDEQFF
TRBJ2-7 TRBV28 - - TGTGCCAGCAGTTCGTTACCTTCCTACGAGCAGTACTTC CASSSLPSYEQYF
TRBJ1-1 TRBV6-2/TRBV6-3 - TRBD1 TGTGCCAGCAGTTTCCGGGACAGGGTCACTGAAGCTTTCTTT CASSFRDRVTEAFF
TRBJ2-3 TRBV27 - - TGTGCCAGCAGTTCCAGCGCCCCTGGGCGTCATACGCAGTATTTT CASSSSAPGRHTQYF
TRBJ2-2 TRBV29-1 - - TGCAGCGTTGAAGGGGGGTTATTAACCGGGGAGCTGTTTTTT CSVEGGLLTGELFF
TRBJ2-1 TRBV15 - - TGTGCCACCAGCAGCACCAGGGGATCCAACAATGAGCAGTTCTTC CATSSTRGSNNEQFF
TRBJ2-1 TRBV24-1 - TRBD2 TGTGCCACCAGTGATTCCGGACTAGCGGCATCCGATGAGCAGTTCTTC CATSDSGLAASDEQFF
TRBJ2-7 TRBV5-1 - TRBD2 TGCGCCAGCAGCTTGGGGGCCCCTAGCGGGGAGCAGTACTTC CASSLGAPSGEQYF
TRBJ1-5 TRBV28 - - TGTGCCAGCAGTACCCGAAGGAGCAATCAGCCCCAGCATTTT CASSTRRSNQPQHF
TRBJ2-7 TRBV27 - - TGTGCCAGCAGTTTAATTCAGGGTTTCCGCTACGAGCAGTACTTC CASSLIQGFRYEQYF
TRBJ1-3 TRBV7-3 - TRBD1 TGTGCCAGCAGCCTGGACAGGGGCTCTGGAAACACCATATATTTT CASSLDRGSGNTIYF
TRBJ2-5 TRBV19 - TRBD2 TGTGCCAGTAGTTCGACTAGCGGGGATCTAGAGACCCAGTACTTC CASSSTSGDLETQYF
TRBJ1-1 TRBV7-8 - - TGTGCCAGCAGCTTCGAACTGAACACTGAAGCTTTCTTT CASSFELNTEAFF
TRBJ2-2 TRBV5-1 - - TGCGCCAGCAGCAGGGGGGGCAGCGCGAACACCGGGGAGCTGTTTTTT CASSRGGSANTGELFF
TRBJ2-1 TRBV4-1 - - TGCGCCAGCAGCCAAGAGCGGCTCTCCTACAATGAGCAGTTCTTC CASSQERLSYNEQFF
TRBJ1-2 TRBV4-1 - TRBD1 TGCGCCAGCAGCCAACTTGACAGGGGGCGATTCGGCTACACCTTC CASSQLDRGRFGYTF
TRBJ1-2 TRBV28 - - TGTGCCAGCAACCCCTCGGGACTTGGCTACACCTTC CASNPSGLGYTF
TRBJ1-5 TRBV15 - - TGTGCCACCAGCGAAAGACAGGCCAATCAGCCCCAGCATTTT CATSERQANQPQHF
TRBJ2-1 TRBV27 - TRBD2 TGTGCCAGCAGGCGGGGGACCTACAATGAGCAGTTCTTC CASRRGTYNEQFF
TRBJ2-7 TRBV11-2 - - TGTGCCAGCAGCTTTCCCAGGGTTTCGTACGAGCAGTACTTC CASSFPRVSYEQYF
TRBJ1-2 TRBV6-5 - TRBD1 TGTGCCAGCAAAAGGGACAGCCAGAACTATGGCTACACCTTC CASKRDSQNYGYTF
TRBJ2-2 TRBV24-1 - TRBD2 TGTGCCACCAGTGATTGGCCGACTAGCGGGGGTCCGAACACCGGGGAGCTGTTTTTT CATSDWPTSGGPNTGELFF
TRBJ1-3 TRBV28 - - TGTGCCAGCACCCTAGGGGGGGCGGCAGGAAACACCATATATTTT CASTLGGAAGNTIYF
TRBJ1-2 TRBV19 - TRBD1 TGTGCCAGTAGTCTAGTACGGGACAGGGGGCGAGTTGACGGCTACACCTTC CASSLVRDRGRVDGYTF
TRBJ2-7 TRBV18 - TRBD1 TGTGCCAGCTCACCAGCCGGGACAGGGGAAGGGCAGTACTTC CASSPAGTGEGQYF
TRBJ2-2 TRBV2 - - TGTGCCAGCAGTACACGGGACACCGGGGAGCTGTTTTTT CASSTRDTGELFF
TRBJ2-5 TRBV25-1 once - TGTGCCAGCAGTCAAAATGTGGGGGCAGGCGAGACCCAGTACTTC CASSQNVGAGETQYF
TRBJ1-6 TRBV30 - - TGTGCCTGGAGTGTACCGGGGAATTCACCCCTCCACTTT CAWSVPGNSPLHF
TRBJ2-6 TRBV11-2 once - TGTGCCAGCAGCTTAGGGGCAACGTTCTCTGGGGCCAACGTCCTGACTTTC CASSLGATFSGANVLTF
TRBJ2-3 TRBV30 - TRBD1 TGTGCCTGGAGTGTAAACAGGGGTTCAGATACGCAGTATTTT CAWSVNRGSDTQYF
TRBJ2-2 TRBV30 - TRBD2 TGTGCCTGTCGACTAGCGGGGGGGCCAGGGGAGCTGTTTTTT CACRLAGGPGELFF
TRBJ1-5 TRBV4-3 - - TGCGCCAGCAGCCAAGGCATGTATTCTCGGGGCGAATATCAGCCCCAGCATTTT CASSQGMYSRGEYQPQHF
TRBJ1-1 TRBV7-2 - - TGTGCCAGCAGCTTAGGCACGTTGGGACGAGGGATGTACAACACTGAAGCTTTCTTT CASSLGTLGRGMYNTEAFF
TRBJ2-1 TRBV24-1 - TRBD2 TGTGCCACCAGTGGACTAGCGGGCCACAATGAGCAGTTCTTC CATSGLAGHNEQFF
TRBJ2-7 TRBV18 - - TGTGCCAGCTCACCACCAAGACAGAGTTACGAGCAGTACTTC CASSPPRQSYEQYF
TRBJ1-5 TRBV18 - - TGTGCCAGCTCACCCACCGAGGCAGGAAAAAATCAGCCCCAGCATTTT CASSPTEAGKNQPQHF
TRBJ1-2 TRBV10-3 - - TGTGCCATCAGTGGGGGTGGCGGGGTGGATGGCTACACCTTC CAISGGGGVDGYTF